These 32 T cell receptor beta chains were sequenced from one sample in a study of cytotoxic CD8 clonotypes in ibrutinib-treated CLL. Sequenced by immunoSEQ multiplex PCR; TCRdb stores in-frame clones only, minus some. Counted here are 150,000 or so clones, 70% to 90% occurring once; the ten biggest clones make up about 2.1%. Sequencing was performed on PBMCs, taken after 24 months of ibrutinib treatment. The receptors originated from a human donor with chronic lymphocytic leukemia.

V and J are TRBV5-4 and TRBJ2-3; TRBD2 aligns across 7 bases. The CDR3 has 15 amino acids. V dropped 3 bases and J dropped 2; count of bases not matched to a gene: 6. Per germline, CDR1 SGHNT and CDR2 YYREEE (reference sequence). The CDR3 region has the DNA TGTGCCAGCAGCTCCCCGGGGGGACTCACAGATACGCAGTATTTT. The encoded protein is CASSSPGGLTDTQYF.

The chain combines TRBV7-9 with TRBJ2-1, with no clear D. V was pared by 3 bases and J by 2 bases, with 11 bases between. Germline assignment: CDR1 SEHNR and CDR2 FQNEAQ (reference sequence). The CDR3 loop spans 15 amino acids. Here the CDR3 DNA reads TGTGCCAGCAGCTTCGATGTGGTCCCCTACAATGAGCAGTTCTTC. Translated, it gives CASSFDVVPYNEQFF.

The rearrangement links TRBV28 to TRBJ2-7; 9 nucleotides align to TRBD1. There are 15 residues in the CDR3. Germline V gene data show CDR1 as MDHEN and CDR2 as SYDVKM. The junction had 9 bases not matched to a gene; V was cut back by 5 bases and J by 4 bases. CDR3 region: CASSRGSTGGYEQYF. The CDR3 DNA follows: TGTGCCAGCAGTAGGGGTTCGACAGGGGGATACGAGCAGTACTTC.

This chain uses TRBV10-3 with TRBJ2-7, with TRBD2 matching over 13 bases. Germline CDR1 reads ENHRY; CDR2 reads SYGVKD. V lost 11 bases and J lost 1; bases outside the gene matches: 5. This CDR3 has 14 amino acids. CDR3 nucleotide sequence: TGTGCCTCCCGGACTAGCGGGAGTTCCTACGAGCAGTACTTC. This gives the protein CASRTSGSSYEQYF.

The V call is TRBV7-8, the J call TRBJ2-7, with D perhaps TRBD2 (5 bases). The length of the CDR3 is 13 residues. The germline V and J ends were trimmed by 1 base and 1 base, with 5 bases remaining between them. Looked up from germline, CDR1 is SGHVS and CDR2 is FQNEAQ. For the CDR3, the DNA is TGTGCCAGCAGCTTAGTAGCGTCCTACGAGCAGTACTTC. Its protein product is CASSLVASYEQYF.

The CDR3 bases are TGTGCCATCAGTGAGTCGGTGACAGCTAACTATGGCTACACCTTC. This sequence encodes CAISESVTANYGYTF. The chain uses TRBV10-3 and TRBJ1-2; TRBD1 is a possible D gene (5 bases). Germline V gives CDR1 ENHRY, CDR2 SYGVKD. The V gene lost 0 bases and the J gene lost 0 bases, with 8 bases spanning the gap. This CDR3 is built from 15 residues.

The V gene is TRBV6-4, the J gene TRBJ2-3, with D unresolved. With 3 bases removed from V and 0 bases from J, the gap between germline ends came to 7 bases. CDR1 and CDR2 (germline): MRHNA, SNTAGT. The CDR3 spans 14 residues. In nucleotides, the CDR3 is TGTGCCAGCAGTGAATCTCACAGCACAGATACGCAGTATTTT. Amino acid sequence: CASSESHSTDTQYF.

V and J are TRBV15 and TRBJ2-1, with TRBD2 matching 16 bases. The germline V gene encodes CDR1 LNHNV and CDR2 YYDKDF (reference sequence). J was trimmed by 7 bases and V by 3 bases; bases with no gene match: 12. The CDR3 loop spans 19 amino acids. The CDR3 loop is CATSRSGLAGGILRNEQFF. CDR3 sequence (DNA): TGTGCCACCAGCAGGTCGGGACTAGCGGGAGGGATTCTCCGGAATGAGCAGTTCTTC.

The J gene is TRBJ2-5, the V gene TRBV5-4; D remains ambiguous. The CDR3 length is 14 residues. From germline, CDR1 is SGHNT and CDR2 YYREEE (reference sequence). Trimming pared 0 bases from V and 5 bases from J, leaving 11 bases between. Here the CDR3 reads CASSLGTAKETQYF. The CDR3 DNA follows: TGTGCCAGCAGCTTGGGTACAGCAAAGGAGACCCAGTACTTC.

CDR3 loop: CASSLGSLSEEEFF. In DNA form, the CDR3 reads TGCGCCAGCAGCTTGGGCTCTTTGTCGGAGGAGGAGTTCTTC. The chain employs TRBV5-1 and TRBJ2-1; D might be TRBD2 (5 bases). Deletions cut 0 bases from V and 14 bases from J, with 18 bases between. CDR1 and CDR2 from the germline V gene are SGHRS and YFSETQ. CDR3 size: 14 residues. The full variable domain, its missing parts supplied by reference TRBV5-1 and TRBJ2-1, is KAGVTQTPRYLIKTRGQQVTLSCSPISGHRSVSWYQQTPGQGLQFLFEYFSETQRNKGNFPGRFSGRQFSNSRSEMNVSTLELGDSALYLCASSLGSLSEEEFFGPGTRLTVL.

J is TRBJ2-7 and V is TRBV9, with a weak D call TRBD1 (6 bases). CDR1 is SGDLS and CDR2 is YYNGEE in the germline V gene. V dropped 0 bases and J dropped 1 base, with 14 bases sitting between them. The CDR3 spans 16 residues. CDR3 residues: CASSVGGQRYSYEQYF. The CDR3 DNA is TGTGCCAGCAGCGTAGGCGGACAGCGCTATTCCTACGAGCAGTACTTC.

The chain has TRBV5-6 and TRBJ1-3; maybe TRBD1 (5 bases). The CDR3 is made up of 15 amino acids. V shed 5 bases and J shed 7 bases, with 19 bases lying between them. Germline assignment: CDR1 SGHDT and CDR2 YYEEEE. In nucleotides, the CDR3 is TGTGCCAGCAGTCCGCTAGGGGAATCGAGGAACACCATATATTTT. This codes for CASSPLGESRNTIYF.

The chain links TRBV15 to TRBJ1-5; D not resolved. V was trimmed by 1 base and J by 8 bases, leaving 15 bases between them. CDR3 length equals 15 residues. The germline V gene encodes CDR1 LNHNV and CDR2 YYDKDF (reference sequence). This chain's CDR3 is CATSRAKGIQEPQHF. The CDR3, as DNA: TGTGCCACCAGCAGAGCCAAGGGAATTCAGGAGCCCCAGCATTTT.

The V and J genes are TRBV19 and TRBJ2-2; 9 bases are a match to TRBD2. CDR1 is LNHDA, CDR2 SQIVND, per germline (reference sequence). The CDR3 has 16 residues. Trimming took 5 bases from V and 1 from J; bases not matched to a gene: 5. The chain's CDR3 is CASSGRLAVNTGELFF. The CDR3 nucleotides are TGTGCCAGTAGTGGGAGACTAGCGGTGAACACCGGGGAGCTGTTTTTT.

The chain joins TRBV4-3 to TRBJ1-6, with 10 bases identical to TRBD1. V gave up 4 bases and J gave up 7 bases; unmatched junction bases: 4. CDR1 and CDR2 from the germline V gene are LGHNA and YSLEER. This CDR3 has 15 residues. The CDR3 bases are TGCGCCAGCAGCCTTGGGGACAGGGGAAATTCACCCCTCCACTTT. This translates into CASSLGDRGNSPLHF.

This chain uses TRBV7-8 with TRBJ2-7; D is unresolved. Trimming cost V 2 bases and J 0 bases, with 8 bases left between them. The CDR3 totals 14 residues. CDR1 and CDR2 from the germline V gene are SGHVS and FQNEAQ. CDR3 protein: CASSLSPNSYEQYF. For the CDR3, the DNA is TGTGCCAGCAGCTTAAGTCCTAACTCCTACGAGCAGTACTTC. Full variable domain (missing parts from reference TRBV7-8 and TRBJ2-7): GAGVSQSPRYKVAKRGQDVALRCDPISGHVSLFWYQQALGQGPEFLTYFQNEAQLDKSGLPSDRFFAERPEGSVSTLKIQRTQQEDSAVYLCASSLSPNSYEQYFGPGTRLTVT.

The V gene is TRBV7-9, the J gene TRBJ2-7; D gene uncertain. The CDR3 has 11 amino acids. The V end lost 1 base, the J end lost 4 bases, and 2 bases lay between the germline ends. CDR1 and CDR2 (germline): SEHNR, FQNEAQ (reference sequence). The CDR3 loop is CASSLEYEQYF. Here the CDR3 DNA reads TGTGCCAGCAGCTTAGAGTACGAGCAGTACTTC.

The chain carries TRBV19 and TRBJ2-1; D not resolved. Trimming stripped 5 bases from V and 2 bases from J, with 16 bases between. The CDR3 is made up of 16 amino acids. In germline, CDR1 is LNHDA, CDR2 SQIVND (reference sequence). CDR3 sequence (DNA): TGTGCCAGTAGTTTAGGTCAATCAAGAGCCTACAATGAGCAGTTCTTC. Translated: CASSLGQSRAYNEQFF.

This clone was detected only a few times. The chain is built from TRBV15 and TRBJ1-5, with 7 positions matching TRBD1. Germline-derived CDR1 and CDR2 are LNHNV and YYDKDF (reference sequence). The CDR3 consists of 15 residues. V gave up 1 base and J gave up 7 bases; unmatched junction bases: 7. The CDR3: CATSRGDRAEQPQHF. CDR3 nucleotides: TGTGCCACCAGCAGAGGAGACAGGGCTGAACAGCCCCAGCATTTT.

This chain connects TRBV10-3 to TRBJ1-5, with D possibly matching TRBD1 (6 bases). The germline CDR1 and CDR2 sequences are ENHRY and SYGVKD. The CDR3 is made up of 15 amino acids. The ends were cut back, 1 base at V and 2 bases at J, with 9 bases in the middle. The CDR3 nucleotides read TGTGCCATCAGTGAGTACAGGGTGGGCAATCAGCCCCAGCATTTT. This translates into CAISEYRVGNQPQHF.

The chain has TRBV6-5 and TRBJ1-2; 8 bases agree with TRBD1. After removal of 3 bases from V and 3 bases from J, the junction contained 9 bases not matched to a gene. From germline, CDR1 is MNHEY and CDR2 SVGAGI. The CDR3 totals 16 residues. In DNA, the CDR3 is TGTGCCAGCAGTTATGGACAGGGCATTTCGGACTATGGCTACACCTTC. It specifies CASSYGQGISDYGYTF.

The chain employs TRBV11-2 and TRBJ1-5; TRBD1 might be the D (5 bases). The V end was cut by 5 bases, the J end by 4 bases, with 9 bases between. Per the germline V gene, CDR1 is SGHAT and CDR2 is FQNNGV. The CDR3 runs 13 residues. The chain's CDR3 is CASSGGLNQPQHF. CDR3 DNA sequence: TGTGCCAGCAGCGGGGGACTAAATCAGCCCCAGCATTTT. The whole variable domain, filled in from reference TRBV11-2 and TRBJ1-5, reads EAGVAQSPRYKIIEKRQSVAFWCNPISGHATLYWYQQILGQGPKLLIQFQNNGVVDDSQLPKDRFSAERLKGVDSTLKIQPAKLEDSAVYLCASSGGLNQPQHFGDGTRLSIL.

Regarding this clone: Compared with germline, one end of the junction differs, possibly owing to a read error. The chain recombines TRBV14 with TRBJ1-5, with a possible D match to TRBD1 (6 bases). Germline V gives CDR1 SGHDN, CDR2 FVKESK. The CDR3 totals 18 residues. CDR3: CASSQDEVDRRGRQAQHF. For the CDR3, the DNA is TGTGCCAGCAGCCAAGATGAGGTCGACAGGCGAGGCCGTCAGGCCCAGCATTTT.

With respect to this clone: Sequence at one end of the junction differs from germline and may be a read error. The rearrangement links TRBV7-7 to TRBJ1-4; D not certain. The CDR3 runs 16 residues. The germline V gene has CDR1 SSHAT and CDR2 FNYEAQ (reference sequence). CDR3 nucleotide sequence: TGTGCTAGCAGATCACCCAACCGGCCTAAAGGGGAAAAACTGTTTTTT. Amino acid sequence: CASRSPNRPKGEKLFF.

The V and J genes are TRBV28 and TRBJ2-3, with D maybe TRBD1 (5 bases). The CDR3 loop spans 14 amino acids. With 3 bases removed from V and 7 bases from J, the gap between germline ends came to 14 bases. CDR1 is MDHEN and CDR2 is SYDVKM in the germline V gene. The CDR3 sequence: CASSFNKGRNTQYF. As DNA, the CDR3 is TGTGCCAGCAGTTTTAATAAGGGGCGAAATACGCAGTATTTT.

The CDR3: CASSFRETQYF. The CDR3 DNA reads as TGTGCCAGCAGCTTCCGAGAGACCCAGTACTTC. V usage is TRBV11-1 and J usage is TRBJ2-5; D call uncertain. The CDR3 totals 11 residues. Germline V lookup: CDR1 SGHAT, CDR2 FQDESV (reference sequence). Trimming removed 3 bases at V and 4 bases at J, with 3 bases between.

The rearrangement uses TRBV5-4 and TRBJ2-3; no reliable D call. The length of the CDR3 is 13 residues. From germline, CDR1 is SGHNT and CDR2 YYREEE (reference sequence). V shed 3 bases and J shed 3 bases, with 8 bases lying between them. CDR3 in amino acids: CASSSSLTDTQYF. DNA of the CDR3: TGTGCCAGCAGCTCCAGCTTAACAGATACGCAGTATTTT. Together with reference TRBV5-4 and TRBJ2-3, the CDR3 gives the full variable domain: ETGVTQSPTHLIKTRGQQVTLRCSSQSGHNTVSWYQQALGQGPQFIFQYYREEENGRGNFPPRFSGLQFPNYSSELNVNALELDDSALYLCASSSSLTDTQYFGPGTRLTVL.

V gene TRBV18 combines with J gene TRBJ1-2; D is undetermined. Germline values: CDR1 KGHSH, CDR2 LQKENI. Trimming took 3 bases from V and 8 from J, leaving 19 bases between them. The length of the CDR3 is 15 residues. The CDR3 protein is CASSPPYQSSEGYTF. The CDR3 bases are TGTGCCAGCTCACCTCCCTACCAGAGCTCGGAGGGCTACACCTTC.

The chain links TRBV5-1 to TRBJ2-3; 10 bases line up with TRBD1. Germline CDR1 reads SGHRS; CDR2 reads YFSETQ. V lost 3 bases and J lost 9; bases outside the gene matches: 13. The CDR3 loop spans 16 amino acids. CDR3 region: CASSSGPGQGQGTQYF. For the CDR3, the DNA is TGCGCCAGCAGCTCGGGCCCGGGACAGGGGCAGGGGACGCAGTATTTT. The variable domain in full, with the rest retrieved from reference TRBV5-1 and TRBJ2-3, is KAGVTQTPRYLIKTRGQQVTLSCSPISGHRSVSWYQQTPGQGLQFLFEYFSETQRNKGNFPGRFSGRQFSNSRSEMNVSTLELGDSALYLCASSSGPGQGQGTQYFGPGTRLTVL.

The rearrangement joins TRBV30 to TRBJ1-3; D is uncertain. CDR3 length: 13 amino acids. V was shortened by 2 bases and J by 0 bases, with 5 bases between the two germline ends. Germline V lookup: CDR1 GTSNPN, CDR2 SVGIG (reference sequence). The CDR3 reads CAWSSDSGNTIYF. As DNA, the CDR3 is TGTGCCTGGAGTTCCGACTCTGGAAACACCATATATTTT.

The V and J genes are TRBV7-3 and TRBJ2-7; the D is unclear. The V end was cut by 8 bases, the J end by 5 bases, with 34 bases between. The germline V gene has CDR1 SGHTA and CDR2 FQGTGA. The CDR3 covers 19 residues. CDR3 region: CASHYEVTEGPKPLDEQYF. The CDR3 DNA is TGTGCCAGCCATTATGAGGTGACGGAAGGCCCCAAGCCATTGGACGAGCAGTACTTC.

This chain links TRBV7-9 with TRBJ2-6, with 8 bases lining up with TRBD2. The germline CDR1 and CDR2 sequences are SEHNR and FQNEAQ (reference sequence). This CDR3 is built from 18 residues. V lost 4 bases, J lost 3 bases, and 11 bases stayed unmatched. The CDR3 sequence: CASSSGRVGGVGANVLTF. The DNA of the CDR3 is TGTGCCAGCAGCTCCGGGAGGGTTGGTGGGGTTGGGGCCAACGTCCTGACTTTC.